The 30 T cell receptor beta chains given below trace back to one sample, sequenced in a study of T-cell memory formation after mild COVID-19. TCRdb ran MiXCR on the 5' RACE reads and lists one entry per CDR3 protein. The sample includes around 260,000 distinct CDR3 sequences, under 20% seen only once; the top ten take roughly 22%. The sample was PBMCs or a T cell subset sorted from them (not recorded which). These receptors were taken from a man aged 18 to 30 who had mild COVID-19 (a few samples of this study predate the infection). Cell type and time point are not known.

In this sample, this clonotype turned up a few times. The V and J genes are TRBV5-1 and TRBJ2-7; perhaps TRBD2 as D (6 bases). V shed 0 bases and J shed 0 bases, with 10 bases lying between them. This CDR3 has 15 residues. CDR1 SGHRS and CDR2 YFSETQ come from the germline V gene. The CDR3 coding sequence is TGCGCCAGCAGCTTGGAAGGGAGGAGCTCCTACGAGCAGTACTTC. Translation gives CASSLEGRSSYEQYF.

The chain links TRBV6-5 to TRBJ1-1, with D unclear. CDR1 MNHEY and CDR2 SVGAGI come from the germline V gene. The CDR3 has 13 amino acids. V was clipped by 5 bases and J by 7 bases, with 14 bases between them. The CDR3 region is CASSNEGSGEAFF. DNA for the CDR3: TGTGCCAGCAGTAACGAGGGTTCTGGTGAAGCTTTCTTT.

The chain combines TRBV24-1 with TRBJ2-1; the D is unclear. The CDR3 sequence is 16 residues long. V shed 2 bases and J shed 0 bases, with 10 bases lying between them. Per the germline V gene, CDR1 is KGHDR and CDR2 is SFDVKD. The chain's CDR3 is CATSDSKDPSYNEQFF. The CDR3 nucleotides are TGTGCCACCAGTGATTCGAAGGACCCCTCCTACAATGAGCAGTTCTTC.

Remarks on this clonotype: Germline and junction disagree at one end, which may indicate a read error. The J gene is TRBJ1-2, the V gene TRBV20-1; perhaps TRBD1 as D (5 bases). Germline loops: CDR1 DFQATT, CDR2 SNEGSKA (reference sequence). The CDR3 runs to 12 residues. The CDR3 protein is CSASPPAGPDSF. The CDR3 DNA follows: TGCAGTGCTAGCCCCCCGGCGGGGCCGGACTCCTTC.

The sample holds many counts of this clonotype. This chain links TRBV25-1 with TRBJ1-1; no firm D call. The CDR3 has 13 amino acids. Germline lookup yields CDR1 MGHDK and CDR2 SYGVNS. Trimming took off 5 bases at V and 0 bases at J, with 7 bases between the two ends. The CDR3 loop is CASSLLMNTEAFF. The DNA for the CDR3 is TGTGCCAGCAGTTTATTAATGAACACTGAAGCTTTCTTT.

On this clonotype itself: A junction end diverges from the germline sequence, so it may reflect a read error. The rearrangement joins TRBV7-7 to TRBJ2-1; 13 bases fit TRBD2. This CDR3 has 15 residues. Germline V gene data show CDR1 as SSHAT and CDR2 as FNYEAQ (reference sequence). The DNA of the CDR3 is TGTGCTAGCAGCATACTAGCGGGGGGGTACAATGAGCAGTTCTTC. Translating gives CASSILAGGYNEQFF.

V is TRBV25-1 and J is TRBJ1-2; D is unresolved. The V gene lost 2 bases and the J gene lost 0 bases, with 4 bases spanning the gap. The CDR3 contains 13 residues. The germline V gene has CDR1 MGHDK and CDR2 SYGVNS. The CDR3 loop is CASSERTNYGYTF. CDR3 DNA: TGTGCCAGCAGTGAAAGGACTAACTATGGCTACACCTTC.

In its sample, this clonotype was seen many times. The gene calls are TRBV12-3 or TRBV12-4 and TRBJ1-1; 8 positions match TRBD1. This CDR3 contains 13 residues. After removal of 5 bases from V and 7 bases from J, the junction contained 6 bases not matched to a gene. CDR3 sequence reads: CASSTTGALEAFF. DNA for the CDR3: TGTGCCAGCAGTACGACAGGGGCTCTTGAAGCTTTCTTT.

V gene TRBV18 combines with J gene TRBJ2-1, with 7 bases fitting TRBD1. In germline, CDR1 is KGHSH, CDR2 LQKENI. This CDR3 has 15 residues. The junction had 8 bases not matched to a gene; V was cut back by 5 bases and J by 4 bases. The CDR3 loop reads CASSENRGEYNEQFF. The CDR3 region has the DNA TGTGCCAGCTCAGAGAACAGGGGAGAATACAATGAGCAGTTCTTC.

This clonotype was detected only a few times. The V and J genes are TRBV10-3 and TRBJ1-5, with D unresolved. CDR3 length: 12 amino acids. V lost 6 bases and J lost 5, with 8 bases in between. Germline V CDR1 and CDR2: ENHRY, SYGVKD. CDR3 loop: CAISQEYQPQHF. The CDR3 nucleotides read TGTGCCATCAGCCAGGAGTATCAGCCCCAGCATTTT.

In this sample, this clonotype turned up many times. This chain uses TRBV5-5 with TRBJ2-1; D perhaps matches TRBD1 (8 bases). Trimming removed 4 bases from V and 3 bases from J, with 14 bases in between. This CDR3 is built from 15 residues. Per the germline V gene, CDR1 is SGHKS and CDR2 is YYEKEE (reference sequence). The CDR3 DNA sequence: TGTGCCAGCAGCCCTACAGGGGGGGGCTACAATGAGCAGTTCTTC. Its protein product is CASSPTGGGYNEQFF.

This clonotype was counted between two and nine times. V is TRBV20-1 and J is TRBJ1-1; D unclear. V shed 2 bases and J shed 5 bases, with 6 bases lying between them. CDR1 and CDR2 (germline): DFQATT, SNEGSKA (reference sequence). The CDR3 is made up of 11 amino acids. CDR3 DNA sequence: TGCAGTGCTAGATCAGGAACTGAAGCTTTCTTT. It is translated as CSARSGTEAFF.

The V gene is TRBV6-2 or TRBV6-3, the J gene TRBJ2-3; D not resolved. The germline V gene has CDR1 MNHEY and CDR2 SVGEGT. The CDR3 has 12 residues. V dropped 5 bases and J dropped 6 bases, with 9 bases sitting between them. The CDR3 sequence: CASSTSPDTQYF. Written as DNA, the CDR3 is TGTGCCAGCAGTACCTCACCTGATACGCAGTATTTT.

The CDR3 spells CASSPRDLDSYGYTF. CDR3 coding DNA: TGCGCCAGCAGCCCCCGGGACCTCGACAGCTATGGCTACACCTTC. This sequence joins TRBV4-3 and TRBJ1-2, with D possibly TRBD1 on 5 matching bases. Deletions cut 4 bases from V and 4 bases from J, with 16 bases between. In germline, CDR1 is LGHNA, CDR2 YSLEER. The CDR3 runs to 15 residues.

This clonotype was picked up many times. CDR3 nucleotide sequence: TGTGCCACGAACCCGGCAGAAAGGGCCTACGAGCAGTACTTC. Its protein is CATNPAERAYEQYF. This chain uses TRBV24-1 with TRBJ2-7; D call uncertain. Germline V gives CDR1 KGHDR, CDR2 SFDVKD. Trimming removed 10 bases at V and 2 bases at J, with 17 bases between. The CDR3 loop spans 14 amino acids.

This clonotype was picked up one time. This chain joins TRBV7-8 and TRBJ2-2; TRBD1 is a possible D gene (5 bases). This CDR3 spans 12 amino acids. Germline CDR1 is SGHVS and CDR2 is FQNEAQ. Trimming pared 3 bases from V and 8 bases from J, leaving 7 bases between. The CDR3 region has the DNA TGTGCCAGCAGCTTCAGGGCGGGGGAGCTGTTTTTT. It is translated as CASSFRAGELFF.

The CDR3 spells CASSYGTGGQETQYF. CDR3 DNA sequence: TGTGCCAGCAGTTACGGGACAGGGGGACAAGAGACCCAGTACTTC. The V call is TRBV6-6, the J call TRBJ2-5; TRBD1 matches 11 bases. Germline values: CDR1 MNHNY, CDR2 SVGAGI (reference sequence). The CDR3 totals 15 residues. V was clipped by 2 bases and J by 2 bases; unmatched bases: 1.

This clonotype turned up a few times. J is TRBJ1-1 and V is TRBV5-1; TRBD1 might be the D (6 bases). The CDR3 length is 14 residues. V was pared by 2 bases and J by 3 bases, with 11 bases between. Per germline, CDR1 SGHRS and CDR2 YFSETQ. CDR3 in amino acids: CASSFGRGDTEAFF. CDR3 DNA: TGCGCCAGCAGCTTCGGCAGGGGTGACACTGAAGCTTTCTTT.

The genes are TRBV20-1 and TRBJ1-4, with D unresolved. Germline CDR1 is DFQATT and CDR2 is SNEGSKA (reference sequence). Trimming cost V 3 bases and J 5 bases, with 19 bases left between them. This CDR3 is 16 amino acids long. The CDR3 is CSASPRLEGGNEKLFF. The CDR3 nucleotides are TGCAGTGCTAGCCCCCGGCTGGAGGGAGGGAATGAAAAACTGTTTTTT.

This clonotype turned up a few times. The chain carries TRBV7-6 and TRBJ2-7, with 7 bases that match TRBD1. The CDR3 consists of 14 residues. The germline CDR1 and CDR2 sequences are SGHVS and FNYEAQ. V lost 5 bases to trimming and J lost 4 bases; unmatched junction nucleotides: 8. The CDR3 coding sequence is TGTGCCAGCAGCCTCTCCGGGACAGATTACGAGCAGTACTTC. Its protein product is CASSLSGTDYEQYF.

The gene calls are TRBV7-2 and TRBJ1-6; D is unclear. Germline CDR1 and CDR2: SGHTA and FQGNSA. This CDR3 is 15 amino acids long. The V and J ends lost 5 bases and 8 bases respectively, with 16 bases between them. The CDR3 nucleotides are TGTGCCAGCAGCCCCTACCAGGTCGGGGATTCACCCCTCCACTTT. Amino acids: CASSPYQVGDSPLHF.

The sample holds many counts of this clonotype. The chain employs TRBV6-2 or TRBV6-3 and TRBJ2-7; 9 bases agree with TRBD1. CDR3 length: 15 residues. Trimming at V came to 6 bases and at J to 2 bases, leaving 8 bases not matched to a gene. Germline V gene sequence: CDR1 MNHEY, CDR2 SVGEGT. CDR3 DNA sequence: TGTGCCAGCAGCCTCGGACAGGGGCCAACCTACGAGCAGTACGTC. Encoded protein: CASSLGQGPTYEQYV.

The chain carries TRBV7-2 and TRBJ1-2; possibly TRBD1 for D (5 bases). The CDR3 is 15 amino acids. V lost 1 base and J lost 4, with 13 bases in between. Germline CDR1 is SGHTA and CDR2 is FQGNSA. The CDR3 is CASSLDSRAGYGYTF. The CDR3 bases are TGTGCCAGCAGCTTAGATAGCAGGGCCGGCTATGGCTACACCTTC.

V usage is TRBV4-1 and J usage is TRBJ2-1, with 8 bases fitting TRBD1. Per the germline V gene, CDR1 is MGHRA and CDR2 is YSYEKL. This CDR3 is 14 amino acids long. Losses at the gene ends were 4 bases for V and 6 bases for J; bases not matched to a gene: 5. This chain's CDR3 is CASSRITGGNEQFF. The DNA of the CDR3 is TGCGCCAGCAGCCGGATTACAGGGGGCAATGAGCAGTTCTTC.

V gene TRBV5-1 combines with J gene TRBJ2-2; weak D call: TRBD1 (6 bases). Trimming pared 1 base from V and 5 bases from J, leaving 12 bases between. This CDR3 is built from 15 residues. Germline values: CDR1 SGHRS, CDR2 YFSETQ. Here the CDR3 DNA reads TGCGCCAGCAGCTTGATGGGGGCAAGAACCGGGGAGCTGTTTTTT. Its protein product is CASSLMGARTGELFF.

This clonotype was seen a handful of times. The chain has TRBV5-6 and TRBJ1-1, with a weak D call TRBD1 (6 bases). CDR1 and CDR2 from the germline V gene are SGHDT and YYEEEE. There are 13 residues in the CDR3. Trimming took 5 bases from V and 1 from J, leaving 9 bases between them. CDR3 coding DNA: TGTGCCAGCAGTAGGACAGAGAACACTGAAGCTTTCTTT. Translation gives CASSRTENTEAFF. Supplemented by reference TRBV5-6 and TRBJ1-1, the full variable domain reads DAGVTQSPTHLIKTRGQQVTLRCSPKSGHDTVSWYQQALGQGPQFIFQYYEEEERQRGNFPDRFSGHQFPNYSSELNVNALLLGDSALYLCASSRTENTEAFFGQGTRLTVV.

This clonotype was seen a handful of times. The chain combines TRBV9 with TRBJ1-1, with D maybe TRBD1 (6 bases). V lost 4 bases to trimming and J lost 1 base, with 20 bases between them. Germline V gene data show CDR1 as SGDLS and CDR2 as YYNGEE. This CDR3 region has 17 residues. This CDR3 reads CASSPGLLGGQNTEAFF. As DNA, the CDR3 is TGTGCCAGCAGCCCCGGCTTACTGGGGGGGCAGAACACTGAAGCTTTCTTT.

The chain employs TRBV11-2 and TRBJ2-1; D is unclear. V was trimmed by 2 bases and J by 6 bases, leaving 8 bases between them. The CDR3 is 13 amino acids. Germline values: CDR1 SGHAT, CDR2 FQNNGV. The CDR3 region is CASSLSIPNEQFF. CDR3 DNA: TGTGCCAGCAGCTTAAGCATCCCCAATGAGCAGTTCTTC.

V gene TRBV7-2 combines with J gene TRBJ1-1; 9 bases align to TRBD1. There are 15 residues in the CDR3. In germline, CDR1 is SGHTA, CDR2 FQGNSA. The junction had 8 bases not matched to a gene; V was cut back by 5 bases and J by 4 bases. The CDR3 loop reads CASSPDRGWSTEAFF. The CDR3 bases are TGTGCCAGCAGCCCGGACAGGGGCTGGAGCACTGAAGCTTTCTTT.

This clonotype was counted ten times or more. CDR3 loop: CASSQAGTSGWLEQFF. In nucleotides, the CDR3 is TGTGCCAGCAGCCAAGCCGGGACTAGCGGGTGGTTGGAGCAGTTCTTC. The rearrangement links TRBV4-2 to TRBJ2-1, with TRBD2 identical over 12 bases. Per germline, CDR1 LGHNA and CDR2 YNFKEQ. With 1 base clipped from V and 10 bases from J, the junction kept 8 bases outside the gene matches. This CDR3 region has 16 residues.